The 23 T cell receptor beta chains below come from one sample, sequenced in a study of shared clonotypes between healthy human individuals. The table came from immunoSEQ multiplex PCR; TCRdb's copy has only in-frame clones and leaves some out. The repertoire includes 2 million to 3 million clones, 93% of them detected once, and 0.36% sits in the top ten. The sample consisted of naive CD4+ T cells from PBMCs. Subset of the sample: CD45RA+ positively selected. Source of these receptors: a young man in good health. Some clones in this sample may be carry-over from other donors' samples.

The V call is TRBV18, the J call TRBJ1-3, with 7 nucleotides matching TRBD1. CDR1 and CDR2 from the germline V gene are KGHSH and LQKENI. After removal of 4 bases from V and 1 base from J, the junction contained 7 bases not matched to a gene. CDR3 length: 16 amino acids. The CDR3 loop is CASSRTTGESGNTIYF. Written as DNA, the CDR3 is TGTGCCAGCTCACGAACAACAGGGGAATCTGGAAACACCATATATTTT.

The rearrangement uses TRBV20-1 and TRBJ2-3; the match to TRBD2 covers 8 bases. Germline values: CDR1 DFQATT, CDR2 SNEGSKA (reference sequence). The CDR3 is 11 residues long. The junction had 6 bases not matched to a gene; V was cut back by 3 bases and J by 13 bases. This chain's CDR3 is CSASGRASEYF. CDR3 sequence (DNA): TGCAGTGCTAGCGGGAGGGCCTCGGAGTATTTT.

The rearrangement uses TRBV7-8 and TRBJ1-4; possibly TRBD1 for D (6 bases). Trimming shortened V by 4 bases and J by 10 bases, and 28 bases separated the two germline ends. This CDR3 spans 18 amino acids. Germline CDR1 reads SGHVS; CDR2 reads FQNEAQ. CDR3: CASSSALRGAEGLGKLFF. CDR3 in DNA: TGTGCCAGCAGCTCGGCCCTGCGGGGGGCGGAAGGGTTGGGAAAACTGTTTTTT.

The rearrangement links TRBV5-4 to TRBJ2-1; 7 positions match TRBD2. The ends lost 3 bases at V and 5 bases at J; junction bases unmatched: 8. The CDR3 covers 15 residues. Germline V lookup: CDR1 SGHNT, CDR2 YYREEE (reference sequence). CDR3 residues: CASSSGGLHNNEQFF. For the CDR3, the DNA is TGTGCCAGCAGCTCGGGGGGACTACATAACAATGAGCAGTTCTTC.

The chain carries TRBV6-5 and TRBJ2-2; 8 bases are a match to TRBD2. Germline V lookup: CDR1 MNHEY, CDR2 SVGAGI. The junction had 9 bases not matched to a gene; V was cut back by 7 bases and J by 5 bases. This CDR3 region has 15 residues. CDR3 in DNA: TGTGCCAGCACCCCAGGGACTAGGGCTACCGGGGAGCTGTTTTTT. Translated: CASTPGTRATGELFF.

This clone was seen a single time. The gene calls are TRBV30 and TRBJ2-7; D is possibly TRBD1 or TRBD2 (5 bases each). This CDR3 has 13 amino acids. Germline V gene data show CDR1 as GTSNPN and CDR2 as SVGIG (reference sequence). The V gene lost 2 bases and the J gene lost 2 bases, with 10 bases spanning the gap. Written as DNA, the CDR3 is TGTGCCTGGAGTCGGGACCTCACCTACGAGCAGTACTTC. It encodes CAWSRDLTYEQYF.

The CDR3 is CASTGLAVQIAQYF. The CDR3 DNA reads TGTGCCAGCACCGGACTAGCGGTTCAGATAGCGCAGTATTTT. The chain employs TRBV11-2 and TRBJ2-3; 10 bases align to TRBD2. Per the germline V gene, CDR1 is SGHAT and CDR2 is FQNNGV. The J segment lost 10 bases and the V segment lost 7 bases, leaving 11 bases of the junction unmatched. The CDR3 contains 14 residues.

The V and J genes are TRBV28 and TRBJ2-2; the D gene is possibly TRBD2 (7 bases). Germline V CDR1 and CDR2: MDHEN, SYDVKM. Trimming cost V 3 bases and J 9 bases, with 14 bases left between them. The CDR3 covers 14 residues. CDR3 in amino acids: CASSLGGASWELFF. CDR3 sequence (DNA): TGTGCCAGCAGTTTGGGGGGGGCGTCCTGGGAGCTGTTTTTT.

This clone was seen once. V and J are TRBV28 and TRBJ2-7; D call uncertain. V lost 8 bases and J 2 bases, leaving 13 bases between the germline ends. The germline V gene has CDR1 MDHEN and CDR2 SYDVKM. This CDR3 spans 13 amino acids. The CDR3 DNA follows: TGTGCCAGCGGGATTACCCTCGCCTACGAGCAGTACTTC. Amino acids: CASGITLAYEQYF.

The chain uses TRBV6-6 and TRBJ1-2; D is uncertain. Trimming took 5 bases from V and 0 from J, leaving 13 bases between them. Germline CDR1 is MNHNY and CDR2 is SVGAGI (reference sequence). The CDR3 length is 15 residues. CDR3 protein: CASSRPGDTNYGYTF. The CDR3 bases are TGTGCCAGCAGTCGTCCAGGAGATACTAACTATGGCTACACCTTC.

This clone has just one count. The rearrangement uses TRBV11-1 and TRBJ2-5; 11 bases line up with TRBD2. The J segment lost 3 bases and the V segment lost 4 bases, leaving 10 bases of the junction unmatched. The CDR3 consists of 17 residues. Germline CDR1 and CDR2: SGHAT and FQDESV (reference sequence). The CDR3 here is CASSSTRSGRGEETQYF. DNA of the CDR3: TGTGCCAGCAGCTCGACCCGTAGCGGGAGGGGCGAAGAGACCCAGTACTTC.

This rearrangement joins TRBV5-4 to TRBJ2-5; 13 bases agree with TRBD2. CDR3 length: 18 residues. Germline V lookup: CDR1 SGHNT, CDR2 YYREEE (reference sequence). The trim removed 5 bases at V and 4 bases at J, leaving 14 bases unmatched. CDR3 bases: TGTGCCAGCAGTCGAGGAGGACTAGCGGGAGACCTGGGAGAGACCCAGTACTTC. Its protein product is CASSRGGLAGDLGETQYF.

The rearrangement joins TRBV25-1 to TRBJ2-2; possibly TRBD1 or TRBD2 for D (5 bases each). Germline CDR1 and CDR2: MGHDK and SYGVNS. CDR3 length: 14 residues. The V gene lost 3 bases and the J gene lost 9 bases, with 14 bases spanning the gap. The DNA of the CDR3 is TGTGCCAGCAGTGAGGCGAGGGGTGACCGGGAGCTGTTTTTT. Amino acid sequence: CASSEARGDRELFF.

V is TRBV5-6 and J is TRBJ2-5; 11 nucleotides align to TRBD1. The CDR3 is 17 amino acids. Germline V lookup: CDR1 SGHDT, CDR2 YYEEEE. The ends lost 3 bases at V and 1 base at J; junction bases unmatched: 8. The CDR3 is CASSYGTGGRTQETQYF. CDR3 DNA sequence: TGTGCCAGCAGCTACGGGACAGGGGGTCGAACCCAAGAGACCCAGTACTTC.

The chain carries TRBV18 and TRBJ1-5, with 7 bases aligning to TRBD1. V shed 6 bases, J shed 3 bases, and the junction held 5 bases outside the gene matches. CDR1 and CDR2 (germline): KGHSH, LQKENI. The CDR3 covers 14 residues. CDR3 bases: TGTGCCAGCTCTTGGGACAGTATCAATCAGCCCCAGCATTTT. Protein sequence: CASSWDSINQPQHF.

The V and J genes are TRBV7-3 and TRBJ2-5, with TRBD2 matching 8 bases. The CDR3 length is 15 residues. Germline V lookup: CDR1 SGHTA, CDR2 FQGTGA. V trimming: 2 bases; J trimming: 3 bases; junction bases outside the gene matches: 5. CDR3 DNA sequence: TGTGCCAGCAGCTTAGGAGGGACTAGTGAAGAGACCCAGTACTTC. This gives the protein CASSLGGTSEETQYF.

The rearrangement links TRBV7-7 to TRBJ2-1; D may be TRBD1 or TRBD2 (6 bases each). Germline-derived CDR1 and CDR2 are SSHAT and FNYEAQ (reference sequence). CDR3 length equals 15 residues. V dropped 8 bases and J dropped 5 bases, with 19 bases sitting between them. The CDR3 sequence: CASAEWGARDNEQFF. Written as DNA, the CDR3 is TGTGCCAGCGCCGAATGGGGGGCCCGCGACAATGAGCAGTTCTTC.

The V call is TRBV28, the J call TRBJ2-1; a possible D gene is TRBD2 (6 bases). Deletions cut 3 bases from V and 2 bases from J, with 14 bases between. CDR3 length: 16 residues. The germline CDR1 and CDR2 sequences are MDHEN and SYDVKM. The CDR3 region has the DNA TGTGCCAGCAGTTTGGGGGGATCGAATCCCTACAATGAGCAGTTCTTC. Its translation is CASSLGGSNPYNEQFF.

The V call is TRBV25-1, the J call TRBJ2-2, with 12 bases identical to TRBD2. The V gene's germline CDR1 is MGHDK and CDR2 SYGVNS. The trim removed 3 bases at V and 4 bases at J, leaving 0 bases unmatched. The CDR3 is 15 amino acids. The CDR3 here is CASSEGLAGTGELFF. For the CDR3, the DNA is TGTGCCAGCAGTGAGGGACTAGCGGGCACCGGGGAGCTGTTTTTT.

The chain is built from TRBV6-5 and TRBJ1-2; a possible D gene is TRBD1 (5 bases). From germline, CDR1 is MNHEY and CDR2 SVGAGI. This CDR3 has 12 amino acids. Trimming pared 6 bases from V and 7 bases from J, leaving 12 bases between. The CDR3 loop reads CASSETVGGYTF. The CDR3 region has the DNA TGTGCCAGCAGCGAGACAGTGGGTGGCTACACCTTC.

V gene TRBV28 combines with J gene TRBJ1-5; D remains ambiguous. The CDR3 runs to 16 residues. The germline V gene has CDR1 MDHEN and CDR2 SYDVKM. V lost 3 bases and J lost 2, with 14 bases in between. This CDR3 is CASSFLRAGGNQPQHF. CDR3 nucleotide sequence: TGTGCCAGCAGTTTTCTGAGGGCGGGAGGCAATCAGCCCCAGCATTTT.

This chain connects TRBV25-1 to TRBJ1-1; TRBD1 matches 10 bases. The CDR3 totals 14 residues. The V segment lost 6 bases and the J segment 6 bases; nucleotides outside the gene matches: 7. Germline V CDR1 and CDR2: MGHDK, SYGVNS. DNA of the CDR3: TGTGCCAGCAGCAGACAGGGGGCGATGGCTGAAGCTTTCTTT. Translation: CASSRQGAMAEAFF. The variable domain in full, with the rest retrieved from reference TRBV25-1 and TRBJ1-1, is EADIYQTPRYLVIGTGKKITLECSQTMGHDKMYWYQQDPGMELHLIHYSYGVNSTEKGDLSSESTVSRIRTEHFPLTLESARPSHTSQYLCASSRQGAMAEAFFGQGTRLTVV.

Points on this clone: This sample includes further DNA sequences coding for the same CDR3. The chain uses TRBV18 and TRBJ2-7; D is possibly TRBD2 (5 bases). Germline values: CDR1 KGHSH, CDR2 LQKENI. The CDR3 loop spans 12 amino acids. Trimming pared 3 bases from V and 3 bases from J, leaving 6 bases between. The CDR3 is CASSPAGYEQYF. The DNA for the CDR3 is TGTGCCAGCTCACCTGCGGGCTACGAGCAGTACTTC.